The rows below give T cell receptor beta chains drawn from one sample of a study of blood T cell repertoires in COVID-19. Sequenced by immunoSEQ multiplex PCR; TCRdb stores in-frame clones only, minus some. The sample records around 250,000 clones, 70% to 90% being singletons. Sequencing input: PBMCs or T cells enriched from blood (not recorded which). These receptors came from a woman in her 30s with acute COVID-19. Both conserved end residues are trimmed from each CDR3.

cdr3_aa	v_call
ASSLAPGSSYEQY	TRBV5-1
ASRKGLSEGLNEKLF	TRBV10-2
ASSISGRAGDTQY	TRBV13
ASSLGAASGTTYEQY	TRBV18
ASSHPGNTYEQY	TRBV4-1
ASSQYREREGGETQY	TRBV23-1
ASSAAGGEQF	TRBV7-6
ASSPGEDYGYT	TRBV28
ASSATGTNYGYT	TRBV9
ASSIGQVLDEQY	TRBV5-1
ASSPIREAMGGDGYT	TRBV18
ASSKRGGPPRPTQY	TRBV21-1
ASSYSGKPY	TRBV7-9